The rows below give T cell receptor beta chains drawn from one sample of a study of blood T cell repertoires in COVID-19. Sequencing was performed with immunoSEQ multiplex PCR; in TCRdb, only in-frame clones are kept and a portion is missing. Here the sample spans over 450,000 clones, 85% to 90% being singletons. The material sequenced was peripheral blood. All receptors come from a woman aged 45-65 years with COVID-19, enrolled during active disease. The CDR3 runs from the conserved cysteine through the conserved F or W. The order of the fields is clone size, D gene, V gene, J gene, CDR3 protein, CDR3 DNA. D genes are given only for firm matches. Some rows mark clone size as missing; the rest say once, few, many or name a class of expanded clone.

abundance: once
d_gene: TRBD1
v_gene: TRBV7-8
j_gene: TRBJ1-1
CDR3aa: CASSPSTGEYVNTEAFF
CDR3nt: TGTGCCAGCAGCCCTTCGACAGGGGAGTACGTAAACACTGAAGCTTTCTTT

abundance: NA
d_gene: TRBD1
v_gene: TRBV7-3
j_gene: TRBJ2-1
CDR3aa: CASSLDRVGEQFF
CDR3nt: TGTGCCAGCAGCCTGGACAGGGTGGGTGAGCAGTTCTTC

abundance: NA
d_gene: TRBD1
v_gene: TRBV19
j_gene: TRBJ1-2
CDR3aa: CASSDGQGLGYTF
CDR3nt: TGTGCCAGTAGTGACGGACAGGGCCTTGGCTACACCTTC

abundance: NA
d_gene: TRBD1
v_gene: TRBV5-1
j_gene: TRBJ2-7
CDR3aa: CASSPRQGSPSYEQYF
CDR3nt: TGCGCCAGCAGCCCCAGACAGGGGTCGCCTTCCTACGAGCAGTACTTC

abundance: many
d_gene: NA
v_gene: TRBV30
j_gene: TRBJ1-4
CDR3aa: CAWSPYPRGGNEKLFF
CDR3nt: TGTGCCTGGAGTCCCTACCCACGAGGGGGTAATGAAAAACTGTTTTTT

abundance: few
d_gene: NA
v_gene: TRBV6-5
j_gene: TRBJ2-2
CDR3aa: CASSPVPANTGELFF
CDR3nt: TGTGCCAGCAGTCCGGTCCCCGCGAACACCGGGGAGCTGTTTTTT

abundance: once
d_gene: TRBD1
v_gene: TRBV19
j_gene: TRBJ1-1
CDR3aa: CASSIQGAPVPEAFF
CDR3nt: TGTGCCAGTAGTATCCAGGGGGCGCCGGTCCCTGAAGCTTTCTTT

abundance: NA
d_gene: NA
v_gene: TRBV3-1/TRBV3-2
j_gene: TRBJ1-1
CDR3aa: CASSRRGLMNTEAFF
CDR3nt: TGTGCCAGCAGCCGGCGCGGACTGATGAACACTGAAGCTTTCTTT

abundance: NA
d_gene: TRBD1
v_gene: TRBV18
j_gene: TRBJ1-4
CDR3aa: CASSPIGTATNEKLFF
CDR3nt: TGTGCCAGCTCACCTATAGGGACAGCAACTAATGAAAAACTGTTTTTT

abundance: NA
d_gene: NA
v_gene: TRBV10-3
j_gene: TRBJ1-1
CDR3aa: CAISESRDTEAFF
CDR3nt: TGTGCCATCAGTGAGTCACGGGACACTGAAGCTTTCTTT